This T cell receptor (beta chain) was obtained from a study of identifying expanded T cells in peripheral blood. The study, taken as a whole, reports: Across healthy donors, higher total template counts meant significantly greater roughly two-week count variance. Over around two and four weeks, about 15 and 19 clones changed, versus approximately 1.2 between replicates.

The CDR3 length is 14 residues. The germline V gene has CDR1 SGHRS and CDR2 YFSETQ. V lost 1 base and J lost 5; bases outside the gene matches: 5. Concerning this clone: Its antigen is currently unknown.

No infections or other immune events were documented during collection. This table comes from immunoSEQ multiplex PCR, and its TCRdb copy is limited to in-frame clones, with some not included. The table includes 70,000 to 100,000 clones, more than 75% detected once. Source material: blood. The source of this sequence is a person between 18 and 75 years old in good health. The V gene is TRBV5-1, the J gene TRBJ2-7; 8 nucleotides line up with TRBD1. As DNA, the CDR3 is TGCGCCAGCAGCTTGAGGCAGGGGGCGAACGAGCAGTACTTC. Translating it yields CASSLRQGANEQYF.